These 24 T cell receptor beta chains were all obtained from the same sample, sequenced in a study of PD-1 blockade in classical Hodgkin lymphoma. Relapse after autologous stem cell transplantation occurred in every patient, and brentuximab vedotin exposure varied. The data were produced by immunoSEQ multiplex PCR, yet TCRdb's version contains in-frame clones alone and is incomplete. Of approximately 12,000 clones listed, just under 80% are singletons. The material sequenced was peripheral blood mononuclear cells (PBMCs), taken at baseline. The receptor source for this set is a human donor with classical Hodgkin lymphoma.

V gene TRBV28 combines with J gene TRBJ2-1; TRBD2 matches 10 bases. The V gene end was trimmed by 8 bases and the J gene end by 7 bases; junction bases not matched to a gene: 8. The length of the CDR3 is 14 residues. CDR1 is MDHEN, CDR2 SYDVKM, per germline. CDR3 region: CASWSSGGRNEQFF. CDR3 in DNA: TGTGCCAGCTGGTCTAGCGGGGGAAGGAATGAGCAGTTCTTC.

The chain combines TRBV4-1 with TRBJ1-6; D not certain. The germline V gene encodes CDR1 MGHRA and CDR2 YSYEKL. Trimming took off 0 bases at V and 5 bases at J, with 20 bases between the two ends. CDR3 length: 19 amino acids. The CDR3 bases are TGCGCCAGCAGCCAAGATTCGGGCAGGCATCAGACAAATAATTCACCCCTCCACTTT. This sequence encodes CASSQDSGRHQTNNSPLHF.

The chain recombines TRBV11-3 with TRBJ2-3, with TRBD2 identical over 7 bases. V lost 3 bases and J lost 3; bases outside the gene matches: 0. The CDR3 runs 13 residues. Germline assignment: CDR1 SGHNT and CDR2 YENEEA. The CDR3 sequence is CASSLGGTDTQYF. The CDR3 bases are TGTGCCAGCAGCTTGGGGGGGACAGATACGCAGTATTTT.

The gene calls are TRBV6-1 and TRBJ2-1; no reliable D call. Germline lookup yields CDR1 MNHNS and CDR2 SASEGT. The ends were cut back, 0 bases at V and 0 bases at J, with 12 bases in the middle. The CDR3 is 17 amino acids. CDR3 sequence (DNA): TGTGCCAGCAGTGAAGCTGTTGTAGCCAGCTCCTACAATGAGCAGTTCTTC. Its protein is CASSEAVVASSYNEQFF.

The V and J genes are TRBV7-2 and TRBJ1-5; D not certain. The CDR3 is 13 amino acids. Trimming took 1 base from V and 5 from J, leaving 6 bases between them. Germline-derived CDR1 and CDR2 are SGHTA and FQGNSA. The CDR3 sequence is CASSLEGYQPQHF. Written as DNA, the CDR3 is TGTGCCAGCAGCTTAGAGGGTTATCAGCCCCAGCATTTT. Full variable domain (outside the CDR3, taken from reference TRBV7-2 and TRBJ1-5): GAGVSQSPSNKVTEKGKDVELRCDPISGHTALYWYRQSLGQGLEFLIYFQGNSAPDKSGLPSDRFSAERTGGSVSTLTIQRTQQEDSAVYLCASSLEGYQPQHFGDGTRLSIL.

The CDR3 loop reads CASSLPSRTVVQETQYF. The CDR3 DNA reads TGTGCCAGCAGTTTACCCTCAAGGACAGTAGTACAAGAGACCCAGTACTTC. The chain joins TRBV28 to TRBJ2-5, with D possibly being TRBD1 (6 bases). The CDR3 has 17 amino acids. Trimming cost V 2 bases and J 2 bases, with 18 bases left between them. Germline-derived CDR1 and CDR2 are MDHEN and SYDVKM.

This clone was seen just once. The chain recombines TRBV6-5 with TRBJ2-5; 8 bases agree with TRBD1. This CDR3 is 15 amino acids long. Germline V lookup: CDR1 MNHEY, CDR2 SVGAGI. V lost 2 bases, J lost 1 base, and 3 bases stayed unmatched. CDR3 bases: TGTGCCAGCAGTTACGGCAGGGGGCCCCAAGAGACCCAGTACTTC. Residues: CASSYGRGPQETQYF.

The rearrangement uses TRBV4-1 and TRBJ2-1; D is perhaps TRBD2 (5 bases). Germline CDR1 reads MGHRA; CDR2 reads YSYEKL. V was pared by 0 bases and J by 2 bases, with 14 bases between. The CDR3 spans 17 residues. Here the CDR3 DNA reads TGCGCCAGCAGCCAAGATGGAGGCCAGCGAACCTACAATGAGCAGTTCTTC. Protein sequence: CASSQDGGQRTYNEQFF.

V gene TRBV5-6 combines with J gene TRBJ2-3, with 7 bases aligning to TRBD2. The CDR3 runs to 18 residues. V lost 3 bases, J lost 1 base, and 14 bases stayed unmatched. Germline V gives CDR1 SGHDT, CDR2 YYEEEE. In DNA form, the CDR3 reads TGTGCCAGCAGCTCCCTTATGCTGTCTAGCGGTCGCACAGATACGCAGTATTTT. Translating gives CASSSLMLSSGRTDTQYF.

The rearrangement joins TRBV11-2 to TRBJ2-2, with a weak D call TRBD1 (5 bases). The germline V gene encodes CDR1 SGHAT and CDR2 FQNNGV. CDR3 size: 16 residues. V lost 4 bases and J 1 base, leaving 13 bases between the germline ends. CDR3 in amino acids: CASSSRLRGNTGELFF. The CDR3 DNA follows: TGTGCCAGCAGCTCTAGATTAAGGGGGAACACCGGGGAGCTGTTTTTT.

This clone occurred once. V is TRBV6-6 and J is TRBJ1-5; a possible D gene is TRBD1 (5 bases). This CDR3 is 14 amino acids long. Per the germline V gene, CDR1 is MNHNY and CDR2 is SVGAGI (reference sequence). V lost 6 bases to trimming and J lost 0 bases, with 9 bases between them. This CDR3 is CASRDIHSNQPQHF. CDR3 in DNA: TGTGCCAGCAGGGACATACATAGCAATCAGCCCCAGCATTTT.

This clone occurred a few times. J is TRBJ1-2 and V is TRBV5-6; a possible D gene is TRBD1 (6 bases). Trimming stripped 1 base from V and 7 bases from J, with 26 bases between. The CDR3 runs to 18 residues. Germline V CDR1 and CDR2: SGHDT, YYEEEE. The CDR3 DNA reads TGTGCCAGCAGCTTGATGGGTGTATGGGGGGCAGGTAGGAGTGGCTACACCTTC. Translation: CASSLMGVWGAGRSGYTF.

The gene calls are TRBV2 and TRBJ1-6; no clear D. Germline loops: CDR1 SNHLY, CDR2 FYNNEI. V lost 6 bases and J 5 bases, leaving 14 bases between the germline ends. The CDR3 consists of 15 residues. The CDR3 protein is CASRSLEGDNSPLHF. CDR3 nucleotide sequence: TGTGCCAGCAGGTCCCTGGAGGGAGATAATTCACCCCTCCACTTT.

The V and J genes are TRBV30 and TRBJ2-1; no definite D call. The germline V and J ends were trimmed by 3 bases and 0 bases, with 9 bases remaining between them. Looked up from germline, CDR1 is GTSNPN and CDR2 is SVGIG (reference sequence). This CDR3 region has 14 residues. CDR3 amino acids: CAWRIRRSYNEQFF. The CDR3 nucleotides are TGTGCCTGGAGGATCCGCCGCTCCTACAATGAGCAGTTCTTC.

CDR3 sequence: CASSQFCGQQETQYF. DNA for the CDR3: TGCGCCAGCAGTCAATTTTGTGGACAGCAAGAGACCCAGTACTTC. The rearrangement uses TRBV23-1 and TRBJ2-5; D perhaps matches TRBD1 (6 bases). TRBV23-1 has ORF status, its function being uncertain. Trimming pared 1 base from V and 2 bases from J, leaving 11 bases between. The CDR3 contains 15 residues.

The CDR3 sequence: CASQAGLALGLYEQYF. The CDR3 DNA reads as TGTGCCAGCCAAGCGGGACTAGCGCTTGGCCTGTACGAGCAGTACTTC. The chain links TRBV6-6 to TRBJ2-7; 10 nucleotides match TRBD2. The CDR3 covers 16 residues. Unmatched junction bases numbered 14, after V lost 8 bases and J lost 4 bases. CDR1 and CDR2 from the germline V gene are MNHNY and SVGAGI (reference sequence).

The chain links TRBV5-1 to TRBJ2-3; D unresolved. Germline values: CDR1 SGHRS, CDR2 YFSETQ. CDR3 length equals 15 residues. Trimming removed 4 bases from V and 4 bases from J, with 16 bases in between. The CDR3 DNA reads as TGCGCCAGCAGCCTCCGGGCCCCGGCCCCAGATACGCAGTATTTT. Translation: CASSLRAPAPDTQYF.

The V and J genes are TRBV27 and TRBJ1-5; tentatively, D is TRBD1 (5 bases). This CDR3 is built from 14 residues. Trimming took off 5 bases at V and 4 bases at J, with 12 bases between the two ends. Germline V gives CDR1 MNHEY, CDR2 SMNVEV (reference sequence). The DNA for the CDR3 is TGTGCCAGCAGTATTTCTCAGGGAAATCAGCCCCAGCATTTT. Its translation: CASSISQGNQPQHF.

The CDR3 DNA sequence: TGTGCCAGCAGTTACTCTATGGCGGGAGGCTACGAGCAGTACTTC. It translates to CASSYSMAGGYEQYF. The J gene is TRBJ2-7, the V gene TRBV6-5; 8 nucleotides align to TRBD2. Germline assignment: CDR1 MNHEY and CDR2 SVGAGI. The CDR3 covers 15 residues. Trimming took 0 bases from V and 3 from J; bases not matched to a gene: 4.

The chain combines TRBV11-3 with TRBJ2-5, with 8 positions matching TRBD1. Germline V CDR1 and CDR2: SGHNT, YENEEA. V shed 1 base and J 5 bases; nucleotides not matched to a gene: 6. The CDR3 has 15 amino acids. The CDR3 nucleotides are TGTGCCAGCAGCTTAGGCGCAGGGGGCGCCGAGACCCAGTACTTC. Translating it yields CASSLGAGGAETQYF. Together with reference TRBV11-3 and TRBJ2-5, the CDR3 gives the full variable domain: EAGVVQSPRYKIIEKKQPVAFWCNPISGHNTLYWYLQNLGQGPELLIRYENEEAVDDSQLPKDRFSAERLKGVDSTLKIQPAELGDSAVYLCASSLGAGGAETQYFGPGTRLLVL.

V and J are TRBV10-3 and TRBJ2-3; D remains ambiguous. Between the trimmed V and J ends, which lost 4 bases and 2 bases, there was a span of 13 bases. Germline lookup yields CDR1 ENHRY and CDR2 SYGVKD. CDR3 size: 15 residues. DNA of the CDR3: TGTGCCATCAGTGGGAGCTACGAGATCACAGATACGCAGTATTTT. Amino acids: CAISGSYEITDTQYF.

The chain is built from TRBV6-5 and TRBJ2-7, with D tentatively TRBD1 (6 bases). CDR3 size: 14 residues. V lost 6 bases, J lost 0 bases, and 12 bases lay in between. Looked up from germline, CDR1 is MNHEY and CDR2 is SVGAGI. The chain's CDR3 is CASRDSDSSYEQYF. The DNA of the CDR3 is TGTGCCAGCAGGGACAGCGACAGCTCCTACGAGCAGTACTTC.

The chain has TRBV7-2 and TRBJ1-1; D is unresolved. Trimming took off 5 bases at V and 7 bases at J, with 14 bases between the two ends. This CDR3 contains 13 residues. CDR1 and CDR2 from the germline V gene are SGHTA and FQGNSA. DNA of the CDR3: TGTGCCAGCAGCCCCGAAAGTCGCCGTGAAGCTTTCTTT. This sequence encodes CASSPESRREAFF. Variable domain in full (rest from reference TRBV7-2 and TRBJ1-1): GAGVSQSPSNKVTEKGKDVELRCDPISGHTALYWYRQSLGQGLEFLIYFQGNSAPDKSGLPSDRFSAERTGGSVSTLTIQRTQQEDSAVYLCASSPESRREAFFGQGTRLTVV.

The rearrangement joins TRBV18 to TRBJ1-5; 7 bases map to TRBD1. This CDR3 contains 15 residues. From germline, CDR1 is KGHSH and CDR2 LQKENI. The junction had 1 base not matched to a gene; V was cut back by 2 bases and J by 0 bases. CDR3 nucleotides: TGTGCCAGCTCACCAGGACAGGCTAGCAATCAGCCCCAGCATTTT. Translating gives CASSPGQASNQPQHF.